This entry lists 23 T cell receptor beta chains sequenced from one sample in a study of shared T cell receptors in the human thymus. Profiling relied on immunoSEQ multiplex PCR, and the TCRdb table lists in-frame clones only, not all of them. Seen here are hundreds of thousands of clones, more than 75% observed once, and the top ten hold 0.01%. This sample also belongs to another study, concerning human thymus T cells.

Sequences were obtained from thymocytes. The source of these receptors is a boy less than two years old with a congenital heart defect.

This clone was picked up one time. The chain employs TRBV18 and TRBJ2-3, with 9 nucleotides matching TRBD2. Per germline, CDR1 KGHSH and CDR2 LQKENI. V was clipped by 4 bases and J by 1 base; unmatched bases: 18. CDR3 size: 20 residues. The CDR3 protein is CASSLRGGRLDRPGTDTQYF. CDR3 nucleotides: TGTGCCAGCTCACTGCGGGGGGGCCGTTTGGATCGCCCGGGCACAGATACGCAGTATTTT.

The chain joins TRBV18 to TRBJ2-4; possible D gene TRBD1, 6 bases. Trimming cost V 3 bases and J 4 bases, with 16 bases left between them. Germline CDR1 KGHSH, CDR2 LQKENI. CDR3 size: 16 residues. CDR3 region: CASSPRLGAAKNIQYF. DNA of the CDR3: TGTGCCAGCTCACCCCGGTTGGGGGCGGCTAAAAACATTCAGTACTTC.

V usage is TRBV25-1 and J usage is TRBJ2-3, with D possibly matching TRBD2 (5 bases). The CDR3 consists of 16 residues. The germline V and J ends were trimmed by 1 base and 5 bases, with 16 bases remaining between them. CDR1 is MGHDK and CDR2 is SYGVNS in the germline V gene. CDR3 sequence (DNA): TGTGCCAGCAGTGAATCCTCAGCGGAGAGGATAGATACGCAGTATTTT. Protein product: CASSESSAERIDTQYF.

The chain carries TRBV12-5 and TRBJ2-3; D is possibly TRBD1 (7 bases). The V and J ends lost 3 bases and 2 bases respectively, with 15 bases between them. Germline loops: CDR1 LGHNT, CDR2 FRNRAP. The CDR3 runs 16 residues. The CDR3: CASGFGGGKDTDTQYF. Written as DNA, the CDR3 is TGTGCTAGTGGTTTCGGAGGGGGCAAAGACACAGATACGCAGTATTTT.

The V and J genes are TRBV6-5 and TRBJ2-3; TRBD2 aligns across 9 bases. Trimming cost V 3 bases and J 3 bases; bases outside gene matches: 4. The CDR3 has 15 amino acids. CDR1 is MNHEY and CDR2 is SVGAGI in the germline V gene. This CDR3 is CASSYKAGGTDTQYF. The CDR3 nucleotides read TGTGCCAGCAGTTATAAGGCGGGAGGGACAGATACGCAGTATTTT.

The chain combines TRBV6-1 with TRBJ2-7; tentatively, D is TRBD2 (6 bases). The CDR3 has 11 amino acids. V dropped 1 base and J dropped 12 bases, with 10 bases sitting between them. Germline values: CDR1 MNHNS, CDR2 SASEGT. CDR3 nucleotides: TGTGCCAGCAGTGAAGGTAGGAGGGCGTACTTC. Residues: CASSEGRRAYF.

V is TRBV27 and J is TRBJ2-1; TRBD2 matches at 8 bases. Germline V lookup: CDR1 MNHEY, CDR2 SMNVEV (reference sequence). The CDR3 totals 15 residues. Trimming cost V 0 bases and J 3 bases; bases outside gene matches: 1. The CDR3 nucleotides are TGTGCCAGCAGTTTATCGGGACTAGTCTACAATGAGCAGTTCTTC. Protein product: CASSLSGLVYNEQFF.

V gene TRBV28 combines with J gene TRBJ2-5; 9 nucleotides agree with TRBD1. The CDR3 covers 16 residues. V shed 10 bases and J 5 bases; nucleotides not matched to a gene: 17. Germline V CDR1 and CDR2: MDHEN, SYDVKM. CDR3 in amino acids: CATEQGARVSGETQYF. The CDR3, as DNA: TGTGCCACCGAACAGGGGGCGCGGGTTTCTGGGGAGACCCAGTACTTC.

The chain recombines TRBV28 with TRBJ1-2; D gene unclear. V was pared by 3 bases and J by 4 bases, with 9 bases between. The CDR3 loop spans 13 amino acids. Germline-derived CDR1 and CDR2 are MDHEN and SYDVKM. The CDR3 region is CASSLRPAYGYTF. In DNA form, the CDR3 reads TGTGCCAGCAGTTTGCGGCCGGCCTATGGCTACACCTTC.

The V and J genes are TRBV4-2 and TRBJ2-3, with D perhaps TRBD2 (5 bases). This CDR3 is built from 16 residues. Germline V gene data show CDR1 as LGHNA and CDR2 as YNFKEQ. Trimming shortened V by 0 bases and J by 2 bases, and 12 bases separated the two germline ends. CDR3 sequence reads: CASSQDRWEFTDTQYF. CDR3 DNA: TGTGCCAGCAGCCAAGATCGTTGGGAGTTCACAGATACGCAGTATTTT.

The V gene is TRBV19, the J gene TRBJ2-7; possibly TRBD1 for D (6 bases). The CDR3 sequence is 14 residues long. The V gene's germline CDR1 is LNHDA and CDR2 SQIVND (reference sequence). The V end was cut by 4 bases, the J end by 2 bases, with 12 bases between. For the CDR3, the DNA is TGTGCCAGTAGTAGTGCTCCAGGGGCCTACGAGCAGTACTTC. Amino acid sequence: CASSSAPGAYEQYF.

V is TRBV12-2 and J is TRBJ2-6; the table's TRBD2 call for D was not verified on the DNA. TRBV12-2 corresponds to a pseudogene. The CDR3 sequence is 18 residues long. The CDR3 spells CASRSGGDSCSGANVLTF. CDR3 DNA: TGTGCAAGTCGCTCCGGGGGGGACAGTTGCTCTGGGGCCAACGTCCTGACTTTC.

This chain links TRBV19 with TRBJ1-2; D not resolved. This CDR3 spans 14 amino acids. CDR1 and CDR2 from the germline V gene are LNHDA and SQIVND (reference sequence). V was clipped by 6 bases and J by 4 bases, with 15 bases between them. The CDR3 loop is CASRNLRVSYGYTF. As DNA, the CDR3 is TGTGCCAGTAGAAACCTTCGGGTTAGCTATGGCTACACCTTC.

The chain employs TRBV25-1 and TRBJ1-1; the D is unclear. The CDR3 totals 11 residues. V was cut by 6 bases and J by 3 bases, with 5 bases left in between. The germline gives CDR1 MGHDK, CDR2 SYGVNS. Here the CDR3 DNA reads TGTGCCAGCAGAGCGTACACTGAAGCTTTCTTT. Translation: CASRAYTEAFF.

The rearrangement uses TRBV19 and TRBJ2-1; perhaps TRBD1 as D (6 bases). CDR1 and CDR2 from the germline V gene are LNHDA and SQIVND (reference sequence). With 6 bases removed from V and 5 bases from J, the gap between germline ends came to 8 bases. This CDR3 comprises 12 residues. CDR3 protein: CASRDSNNEQFF. In nucleotides, the CDR3 is TGTGCCAGTAGGGACAGCAACAATGAGCAGTTCTTC.

This clone was detected once. This specimen includes other DNA sequences encoding the same CDR3. The V and J genes are TRBV20-1 and TRBJ2-1, with D possibly matching TRBD2 (5 bases). The CDR3 runs 11 residues. Deletions cut 1 base from V and 7 bases from J, with 5 bases between. Per germline, CDR1 DFQATT and CDR2 SNEGSKA (reference sequence). CDR3 residues: CSARAGNEQFF. CDR3 coding DNA: TGCAGTGCTAGAGCGGGGAATGAGCAGTTCTTC.

The rearrangement links TRBV25-1 to TRBJ1-5; D call uncertain. Trimming took off 6 bases at V and 1 base at J, with 16 bases between the two ends. The germline gives CDR1 MGHDK, CDR2 SYGVNS. This CDR3 comprises 16 residues. The CDR3 nucleotides are TGTGCCAGCAGCCCTGGGCCGGGGATAAGCAATCAGCCCCAGCATTTT. Translating gives CASSPGPGISNQPQHF.

CDR3: CASSLGAGTGGYEQFF. CDR3 DNA sequence: TGTGCCAGCAGTTTAGGGGCCGGGACAGGGGGCTATGAGCAGTTCTTC. This rearrangement joins TRBV28 to TRBJ2-1; TRBD1 aligns across 12 bases. CDR1 and CDR2 (germline): MDHEN, SYDVKM. The CDR3 has 16 residues. V dropped 2 bases and J dropped 8; count of bases not matched to a gene: 7.

The CDR3 loop reads CASSLAGTSGSEQYF. CDR3 bases: TGTGCCAGCAGCTTGGCCGGGACTAGCGGGAGCGAGCAGTACTTC. The rearrangement joins TRBV5-6 to TRBJ2-7; 14 bases are shared with TRBD2. CDR1 and CDR2 from the germline V gene are SGHDT and YYEEEE. This CDR3 has 15 amino acids. After removal of 0 bases from V and 6 bases from J, the junction contained 2 bases not matched to a gene.

This rearrangement joins TRBV5-6 to TRBJ1-5; D may be TRBD1 (5 bases). Germline CDR1 reads SGHDT; CDR2 reads YYEEEE. V was shortened by 0 bases and J by 5 bases, with 12 bases between the two germline ends. The CDR3 loop spans 15 amino acids. The CDR3 protein is CASSLAMGQDQPQHF. The CDR3 DNA follows: TGTGCCAGCAGCTTGGCCATGGGGCAGGATCAGCCCCAGCATTTT.

This clone was seen only a few times. This chain links TRBV30 with TRBJ1-1; possible D gene TRBD1, 6 bases. The ends were cut back, 5 bases at V and 2 bases at J, with 21 bases in the middle. There are 16 residues in the CDR3. CDR1 is GTSNPN and CDR2 is SVGIG in the germline V gene (reference sequence). The CDR3 sequence is CAWVMGADRLNTEAFF. DNA for the CDR3: TGTGCCTGGGTCATGGGGGCTGACAGGCTTAACACTGAAGCTTTCTTT. Filled out from reference TRBV30 and TRBJ1-1, the complete variable domain reads SQTIHQWPATLVQPVGSPLSLECTVEGTSNPNLYWYRQAAGRGLQLLFYSVGIGQISSEVPQNLSASRPQDRQFILSSKKLLLSDSGFYLCAWVMGADRLNTEAFFGQGTRLTVV.

The gene calls are TRBV5-4 and TRBJ2-7; weak D call: TRBD1 (6 bases). CDR3 length: 14 residues. Per germline, CDR1 SGHNT and CDR2 YYREEE (reference sequence). Trimming stripped 4 bases from V and 6 bases from J, with 17 bases between. The chain's CDR3 is CASSQGSPSLEQYF. In DNA, the CDR3 is TGTGCCAGCAGCCAGGGGAGCCCGTCTCTCGAGCAGTACTTC.

The chain employs TRBV5-4 and TRBJ1-2, with 7 bases aligning to TRBD1. V shed 0 bases and J 5 bases; nucleotides not matched to a gene: 4. CDR1 is SGHNT and CDR2 is YYREEE in the germline V gene (reference sequence). This CDR3 region has 14 residues. The chain's CDR3 is CASSLADRRYGYTF. The CDR3 bases are TGTGCCAGCAGCTTGGCGGACAGGAGGTATGGCTACACCTTC.